Listed below are T cell receptor beta chains from one sample, sequenced in a study of post-analysis software for immune sequencing data. MiXCR, run by TCRdb on the PCR reads, gives a single entry per CDR3 protein. The table lists about 620,000 distinct CDR3 sequences, around 40% of them singletons. Sequenced input: blood. The receptors come from a girl aged 10 to 17 with multiple sclerosis. Each CDR3 is given with its conserved first and last residue. A D gene is named only where the DNA matches it firmly. Size tells how often a clone was seen (once, few, many) or the class of an expanded clone, and some rows leave it out.

v_call	clone_size	j_call	d_call	cdr3_nt	cdr3_aa
TRBV6-5	NA	TRBJ2-1	TRBD2	TGTGCCAGCAGCCCGTCGGGAGGGTACAATGAGCAGTTCTTC	CASSPSGGYNEQFF
TRBV7-2	NA	TRBJ2-4	TRBD2	TGTGCCAGCAGCGTTAGCGGGGGCTTAAGCTCCTACGTGCAGTACTTC	CASSVSGGLSSYVQYF
TRBV5-5	few	TRBJ2-7	NA	TGTGCCAGCAGCTTGGAGGTGAGCTTCGGGGATTCGGGGTACGAGCAGTACTTC	CASSLEVSFGDSGYEQYF
TRBV20-1	few	TRBJ2-5	TRBD2	TGCAGTGCCCTAGCGGGAGCGAAGGAGACCCAGTACTTC	CSALAGAKETQYF
TRBV12-3/TRBV12-4	NA	TRBJ1-5	NA	TGTGCCAGCAGTTTAAGGGGGGCAGGGCAGCCCCAGCATTTT	CASSLRGAGQPQHF
TRBV12-3/TRBV12-4	NA	TRBJ2-5	NA	TGTGCCAGCAGTTTCAGGGATACAGAGACCCAGTACTTC	CASSFRDTETQYF
TRBV20-1	NA	TRBJ1-2	NA	TGCAGTGCCACCCATGGGGGGTATAAAGGCTACACCTTC	CSATHGGYKGYTF
TRBV6-5	NA	TRBJ2-7	TRBD2	TGTGCCAGCAGTTACGGACTAGGCTACAATGAGCAGTACTTC	CASSYGLGYNEQYF
TRBV12-3/TRBV12-4	NA	TRBJ1-2	NA	TGTGCCAGCAAGGGGGATCTCGGTGGCTACACCTTC	CASKGDLGGYTF
TRBV7-9	NA	TRBJ2-7	NA	TGTGCCAGCAGCCCGACGCTCCTTGGGGACTACGAGCAGTACTTC	CASSPTLLGDYEQYF
TRBV10-3	many	TRBJ2-5	NA	TGTGCCATCAGTGGGACTCAAGAGACCCAGTACTTC	CAISGTQETQYF
TRBV7-6	NA	TRBJ2-5	TRBD1	TGTGCCAGCAGCTTCCGGGACAGGGGGCAGGTGGAACAGTACTTC	CASSFRDRGQVEQYF
TRBV11-3	few	TRBJ2-5	NA	TGTGCCAGCAGCTCCCTAGAACCAGGAGACCAAGAGACCCAGTACTTC	CASSSLEPGDQETQYF
TRBV6-1	NA	TRBJ2-4	NA	TGTGCCAGCAGTGAAGCGGGGGGTTCAGCCAAAAACATTCAGTACTTC	CASSEAGGSAKNIQYF
TRBV7-9	many	TRBJ2-1	NA	TGTGCCAGCAGTTTAGGGGGAAGTGAGCAGTTCTTC	CASSLGGSEQFF
TRBV7-8	few	TRBJ2-7	TRBD2	TGTGCCAGCAGCTTAGCGGAAATGACTAGCGGGAGCTACGAGCAGTACTTC	CASSLAEMTSGSYEQYF
TRBV5-1	few	TRBJ2-7	TRBD1	TGCGCCAGCAGCCATGCCCCGGGACAGGGGGCGAACGAGCAGTACTTC	CASSHAPGQGANEQYF
TRBV3-1	NA	TRBJ2-1	NA	TGTGCCAGCAGCTTTCCTACCCACAATGAGCAGTTCTTC	CASSFPTHNEQFF
TRBV5-8	few	TRBJ1-1	NA	TGTGCCAGCAGCGCTAACAGGGAGACTGAAGCTTTCTTT	CASSANRETEAFF
TRBV12-3/TRBV12-4	many	TRBJ1-1	NA	TGTGCCAGCAGCCTTCACACTGAAGCTTTCTTT	CASSLHTEAFF
TRBV27	NA	TRBJ1-4	TRBD1	TGTGCCAGCAGTTTTCGGGACAGCAATGCAACTAATGAAAAACTGTTTTTT	CASSFRDSNATNEKLFF
TRBV6-1	NA	TRBJ2-7	TRBD2	TGTGCCAGCAGAGACGGGGGGGCCTTTTTTGGGGGAACCTACGAGCAGTACTTC	CASRDGGAFFGGTYEQYF
TRBV20-1	few	TRBJ2-5	NA	TGCAGTGCTACGGACAGAGGGGTTGAAGGGACCCAGTACTTC	CSATDRGVEGTQYF
TRBV5-4	NA	TRBJ2-7	TRBD2	TGTGCCAGCAGCCACAACCGGGCGGGAGATTTCTACGAGCAGTACTTC	CASSHNRAGDFYEQYF
TRBV5-1	NA	TRBJ2-2	NA	TGCGCCAGCAGCTTGGCCCCATCCCGTGACACCGGGGAGCTGTTTTTT	CASSLAPSRDTGELFF
TRBV7-9	NA	TRBJ2-1	NA	TGTGCCAGCAGCAAGATAGCGGTTGACAGTGAGCAGTTCTTC	CASSKIAVDSEQFF
TRBV4-1	NA	TRBJ2-7	NA	TGCGCCAGCAGCCATAAATTGGGGGATAACTCCTACGAGCAGTACTTC	CASSHKLGDNSYEQYF
TRBV5-1	NA	TRBJ1-6	TRBD1	TGCGCCAGCAGCTTCTCGGGACAGGGGGACTCACCCCTCCACTTT	CASSFSGQGDSPLHF
TRBV6-4	NA	TRBJ2-4	TRBD1	TGTGCCAGCAGTGCCCTTGGACAGGGGGAATCCAAAAACATTCAGTACTTC	CASSALGQGESKNIQYF
TRBV7-2	few	TRBJ2-7	TRBD2	TGTGCCAGCAGCTGGACTAGCGACGAGCAGTACTTC	CASSWTSDEQYF
TRBV2	NA	TRBJ2-2	TRBD1	TGTGCCAGCGGGGACAGGGTAACCGGGGAGCTGTTTTTT	CASGDRVTGELFF
TRBV7-3	NA	TRBJ2-5	NA	TGTGCCAGTGGACCTGGGGGGGCCGGAGGAGAGACCCAGTACTTC	CASGPGGAGGETQYF
TRBV15	NA	TRBJ1-5	NA	TGTGCCACCCGGACAGATTATAGCAATCAGCCCCAGCATTTT	CATRTDYSNQPQHF
TRBV29-1	few	TRBJ1-2	NA	TGCAGCGTTTCTCCCCGGTTACGATCCAACTATGGCTACACCTTC	CSVSPRLRSNYGYTF
TRBV7-9	NA	TRBJ2-1	NA	TGTGCCAGCAGCCGAGGACAGGGACTATACAATGAGCAGTTCTTC	CASSRGQGLYNEQFF
TRBV20-1	NA	TRBJ2-3	TRBD2	TGCAGTGCTAAGCGGGGGGGTCGCACAGATGCGCAGTATTTT	CSAKRGGRTDAQYF
TRBV3-1	NA	TRBJ1-6	NA	TGTGCCAGCAGCCCACGAGAAGGAAGAAATTTATCCCTCCACTTT	CASSPREGRNLSLHF
TRBV5-6	NA	TRBJ2-3	NA	TGTGCCAGCAGCCGACAGCCAGATACGCAGTATTTT	CASSRQPDTQYF
TRBV10-3	NA	TRBJ2-1	TRBD2	TGTGCCATCAGGGCTAGCGGACGGCTAAGGGAGCAGTTCTTC	CAIRASGRLREQFF
TRBV4-1	NA	TRBJ2-7	TRBD1	TGCGCCAGCAGCCATACAGGGGCTACCTACGAGCAGTACTTC	CASSHTGATYEQYF
TRBV20-1	few	TRBJ1-2	NA	TGCAGTGCACGGACAGAGAACTATGGCTACACCTTC	CSARTENYGYTF
TRBV12-3/TRBV12-4	few	TRBJ2-1	NA	TGTGCCAGCAGTCCCGGCAGCGGCCCCTACAATGAGCAGTTCTTC	CASSPGSGPYNEQFF
TRBV18	few	TRBJ2-7	TRBD1	TGTGCCAGCTCACCAGGACAGGGGGCTTTTGGTGAGCAGTACTTC	CASSPGQGAFGEQYF
TRBV7-2	few	TRBJ2-3	NA	TGTGCCAGCAGCTTAGAAGGGGCCAGGACAGATACGCAGTATTTT	CASSLEGARTDTQYF
TRBV5-5	once	TRBJ2-7	NA	TGTGCCAGCAGCATTCCACAGGGCCCCCGGCAGTACTTC	CASSIPQGPRQYF
TRBV25-1	few	TRBJ2-7	TRBD1	TGTGCCAGCAGTGAAAAATCCGGACAGGGGAGAGGCTACGAGCAGTACTTC	CASSEKSGQGRGYEQYF
TRBV7-9	few	TRBJ2-7	TRBD1	TGTGCCAGCAGCTTAGCACAGGGGGCACAGTACTTC	CASSLAQGAQYF
TRBV11-2	few	TRBJ1-2	NA	TGTGCCAGCAGCGTCGAAGGAACCTATGGCTACACCTTC	CASSVEGTYGYTF
TRBV20-1	NA	TRBJ2-1	TRBD1	TGCAGTGTAGACAGACAGGGTGGGGATGAGCAGTTCTTC	CSVDRQGGDEQFF
TRBV20-1	NA	TRBJ2-7	TRBD1	TGCAGTGCTAGAGATCCTACAGGGGTTGAGTACGAGCAGTACTTC	CSARDPTGVEYEQYF
TRBV27	few	TRBJ2-1	NA	TGTGCCAGCAGTGGAACTAGCTTCCATGAGCAGTTCTTC	CASSGTSFHEQFF
TRBV12-5	few	TRBJ2-1	TRBD1	TGTGCTAGTGGTTCAGGGGGCTGGAATGAGCAGTTCTTC	CASGSGGWNEQFF
TRBV12-3/TRBV12-4	NA	TRBJ2-7	NA	TGTGCCACTTGGAGCGGACAGACCTACGAGCAGTACTTC	CATWSGQTYEQYF
TRBV29-1	NA	TRBJ2-7	TRBD1	TGCAGCGCGGCCGGGACAGGGGACTACGAGCAGTACTTC	CSAAGTGDYEQYF
TRBV4-2	NA	TRBJ2-3	TRBD2	TGTGCCAGCAGCCAAATAGAGGCTAGCGGGAGGGCAGATACGCAGTATTTT	CASSQIEASGRADTQYF
TRBV6-1	NA	TRBJ2-6	TRBD1	TGTGCCAGCAAAACAGGGGGCTCTGGGGCCAACGTCCTGACTTTC	CASKTGGSGANVLTF
TRBV7-6	few	TRBJ1-1	NA	TGTGCCAGCAGCTTAGGGCAGCACACTGAAGCTTTCTTT	CASSLGQHTEAFF